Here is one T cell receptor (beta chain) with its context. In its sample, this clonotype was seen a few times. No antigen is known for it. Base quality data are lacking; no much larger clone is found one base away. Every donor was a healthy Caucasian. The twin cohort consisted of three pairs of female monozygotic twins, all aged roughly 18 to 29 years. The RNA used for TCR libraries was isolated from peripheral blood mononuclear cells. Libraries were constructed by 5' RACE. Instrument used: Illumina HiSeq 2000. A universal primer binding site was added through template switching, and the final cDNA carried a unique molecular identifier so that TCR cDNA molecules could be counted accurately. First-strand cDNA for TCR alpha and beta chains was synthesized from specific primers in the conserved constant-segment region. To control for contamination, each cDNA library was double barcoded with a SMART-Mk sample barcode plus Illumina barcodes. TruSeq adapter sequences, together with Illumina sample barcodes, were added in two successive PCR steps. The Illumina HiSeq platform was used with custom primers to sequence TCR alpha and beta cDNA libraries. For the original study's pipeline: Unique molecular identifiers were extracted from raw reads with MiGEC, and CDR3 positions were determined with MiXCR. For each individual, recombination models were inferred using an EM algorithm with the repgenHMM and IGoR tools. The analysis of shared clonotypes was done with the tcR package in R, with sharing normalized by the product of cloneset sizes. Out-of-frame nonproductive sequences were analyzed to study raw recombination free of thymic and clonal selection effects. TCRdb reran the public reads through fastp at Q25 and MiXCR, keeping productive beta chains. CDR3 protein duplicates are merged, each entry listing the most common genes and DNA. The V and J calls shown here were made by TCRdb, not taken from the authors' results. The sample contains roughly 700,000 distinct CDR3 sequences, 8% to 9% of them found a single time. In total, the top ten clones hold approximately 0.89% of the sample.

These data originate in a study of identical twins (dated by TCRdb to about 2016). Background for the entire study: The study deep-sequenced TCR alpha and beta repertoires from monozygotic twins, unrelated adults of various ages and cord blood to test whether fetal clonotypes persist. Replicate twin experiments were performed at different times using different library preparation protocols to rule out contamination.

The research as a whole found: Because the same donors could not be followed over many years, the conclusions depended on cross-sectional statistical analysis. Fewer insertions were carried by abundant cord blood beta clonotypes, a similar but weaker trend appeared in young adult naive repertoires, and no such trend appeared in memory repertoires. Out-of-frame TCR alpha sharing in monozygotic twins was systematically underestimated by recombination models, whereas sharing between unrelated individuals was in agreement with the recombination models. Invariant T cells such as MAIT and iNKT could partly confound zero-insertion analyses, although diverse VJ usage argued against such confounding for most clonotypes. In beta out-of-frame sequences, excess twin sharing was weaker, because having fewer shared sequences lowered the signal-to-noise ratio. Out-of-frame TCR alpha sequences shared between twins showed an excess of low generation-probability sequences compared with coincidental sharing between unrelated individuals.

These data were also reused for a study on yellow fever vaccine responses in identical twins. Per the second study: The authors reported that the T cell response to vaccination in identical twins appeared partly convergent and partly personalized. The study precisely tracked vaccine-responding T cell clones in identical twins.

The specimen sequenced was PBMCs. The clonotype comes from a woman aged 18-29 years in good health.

The CDR3 protein is CATSRVVGAVYGYTF. The base sequence is TGTGCCACCAGCAGAGTGGTAGGGGCGGTCTATGGCTACACCTTC. This receptor chain uses TRBV15 and TRBJ1-2; a weak D assignment points to TRBD1 (5 bases agree). Based on the germline V gene (reference sequence), the CDR1 and CDR2 sequences are LNHNV and YYDKDF. V is reduced by 1 base and J by 4 bases, leaving a spacing of 13 bases between them. The CDR3 has 15 amino acids, counting the end cysteine and phenylalanine. Only the CDR3 DNA is retained, 45 bases long and in frame from the first base.